This is a list of T cell receptor beta chains from one sample in a study of T cell repertoires in cytomegalovirus infection. TCRdb re-called the reads with MiXCR, one entry per CDR3 protein. The data hold 150,000 to 200,000 distinct CDR3 sequences, with under 15% observed a single time. Material for sequencing was PBMCs. The receptor source for this set is a human donor in good health (CMV status not recorded). Some clones in this sample may be carry-over from other donors' samples. Both conserved end residues are part of each CDR3. A D gene is named only where the DNA matches it firmly. The size field is filled for only some rows; it gives once, few, many or a size class.

d_call: TRBD2
v_call: TRBV9
clone_size: NA
j_call: TRBJ2-1
cdr3_nt: TGTGCCAGCAGTCTTACTAGCGGGAGGTCTGGTGAGCAGTTCTTC
cdr3_aa: CASSLTSGRSGEQFF

d_call: NA
v_call: TRBV6-4
clone_size: many
j_call: TRBJ1-1
cdr3_nt: TGTGCCAGCAGTTCACAGGTGAACACTGAAGCTTTCTTT
cdr3_aa: CASSSQVNTEAFF

d_call: NA
v_call: TRBV7-9
clone_size: many
j_call: TRBJ2-6
cdr3_nt: TGTGCCAGCAGCCCAGAGAGACGGGGGCTCGGGGCCAACGTCCTGACTTTC
cdr3_aa: CASSPERRGLGANVLTF

d_call: NA
v_call: TRBV25-1
clone_size: NA
j_call: TRBJ2-5
cdr3_nt: TGTGCCAGCAGTGAATCGAGGCGCCAAGAGACCCAGTACTTC
cdr3_aa: CASSESRRQETQYF

d_call: NA
v_call: TRBV20-1
clone_size: few
j_call: TRBJ1-5
cdr3_nt: TGCAGTGCTAGACTCAACTGGGTCAGGCAGCCCCAGCATTTT
cdr3_aa: CSARLNWVRQPQHF

d_call: NA
v_call: TRBV5-6
clone_size: NA
j_call: TRBJ2-2
cdr3_nt: TGTGCCAGCAGCTTGGTTCCCTTAAGGAACACCGGGGAGCTGTTTTTT
cdr3_aa: CASSLVPLRNTGELFF

d_call: NA
v_call: TRBV18
clone_size: NA
j_call: TRBJ2-4
cdr3_nt: TGTGCCAGCTCACCGGGGGAGAGACGGAACATTCAGTACTTC
cdr3_aa: CASSPGERRNIQYF

d_call: TRBD1
v_call: TRBV12-3/TRBV12-4
clone_size: many
j_call: TRBJ2-7
cdr3_nt: TGTGCCAGCAGTACCCTTGGGGACAGGGGTAACTACGAGCAGTACTTC
cdr3_aa: CASSTLGDRGNYEQYF

d_call: NA
v_call: TRBV4-2
clone_size: NA
j_call: TRBJ1-6
cdr3_nt: TGTGCCAGCAGCCAAGCCGGCGCCCCGGGGCAGAATAATTCACCCCTCCACTTT
cdr3_aa: CASSQAGAPGQNNSPLHF

d_call: TRBD1
v_call: TRBV20-1
clone_size: few
j_call: TRBJ1-5
cdr3_nt: TGCAGTGCTAGAGACAGGGGGCAAGTTGGTAATCAGCCCCAGCATTTT
cdr3_aa: CSARDRGQVGNQPQHF

d_call: TRBD2
v_call: TRBV12-3/TRBV12-4
clone_size: few
j_call: TRBJ2-1
cdr3_nt: TGTGCCAGCAGCCGAGACTTCGACGGGACTAGCGGCTACAATGAGCAGTTCTTC
cdr3_aa: CASSRDFDGTSGYNEQFF

d_call: TRBD1
v_call: TRBV7-6
clone_size: many
j_call: TRBJ1-4
cdr3_nt: TGTGCCAGCAGCCGCCGGACAGGGGATAATGAAAAACTGTTTTTT
cdr3_aa: CASSRRTGDNEKLFF

d_call: TRBD2
v_call: TRBV6-2/TRBV6-3
clone_size: few
j_call: TRBJ2-1
cdr3_nt: TGTGCCAGCAGTTGGCTAGCGGACCACGGCGGGCAGTTCTTC
cdr3_aa: CASSWLADHGGQFF

d_call: NA
v_call: TRBV28
clone_size: many
j_call: TRBJ2-1
cdr3_nt: TGTGCCAGCAGTTTTTCCGGGGGCGCCAACAATGAGCAGTTCTTC
cdr3_aa: CASSFSGGANNEQFF

d_call: TRBD1
v_call: TRBV6-1
clone_size: few
j_call: TRBJ1-5
cdr3_nt: TGTGCCAGCAGTGGCGGGGACAGCCCGAATCAGCCCCAGCATTTT
cdr3_aa: CASSGGDSPNQPQHF

d_call: NA
v_call: TRBV6-5
clone_size: NA
j_call: TRBJ1-2
cdr3_nt: TGTGCCAGCAGCCCTTCCCAGGGCTTCTATGGCTACACCTTC
cdr3_aa: CASSPSQGFYGYTF

d_call: TRBD1
v_call: TRBV2
clone_size: few
j_call: TRBJ1-6
cdr3_nt: TGTGCCACAAAAGACAGGGATGATTCACCCCTCCACTTT
cdr3_aa: CATKDRDDSPLHF

d_call: NA
v_call: TRBV29-1
clone_size: NA
j_call: TRBJ2-7
cdr3_nt: TGCAGCGCCAAGGACAATGCCTACGAGCAGTACTTC
cdr3_aa: CSAKDNAYEQYF

d_call: NA
v_call: TRBV12-3/TRBV12-4
clone_size: few
j_call: TRBJ1-1
cdr3_nt: TGTGCCAGCAGTTTTAGGGACACTGAAGCTTTCTTT
cdr3_aa: CASSFRDTEAFF

d_call: NA
v_call: TRBV29-1
clone_size: NA
j_call: TRBJ2-6
cdr3_nt: TGCAGCGTTGCCGTGCGCTCTGGGGCCAACGTCCTGACTTTC
cdr3_aa: CSVAVRSGANVLTF

d_call: NA
v_call: TRBV7-2
clone_size: many
j_call: TRBJ2-5
cdr3_nt: TGTGCCAGCAGCTTATGGGCGGGACAAGAGACCCAGTACTTC
cdr3_aa: CASSLWAGQETQYF

d_call: TRBD1
v_call: TRBV3-1
clone_size: NA
j_call: TRBJ1-2
cdr3_nt: TGTGCCAGCAGCCAGGGACAGGGGCTGACTAACTATGGCTACACCTTC
cdr3_aa: CASSQGQGLTNYGYTF

d_call: NA
v_call: TRBV29-1
clone_size: NA
j_call: TRBJ2-3
cdr3_nt: TGCAGCGTCGGTCAAGCAGATACGCAGTATTTT
cdr3_aa: CSVGQADTQYF

d_call: TRBD2
v_call: TRBV28
clone_size: few
j_call: TRBJ2-7
cdr3_nt: TGTGCCAGCCTAGCGGGAGGGCGTTACGAGCAGTACTTC
cdr3_aa: CASLAGGRYEQYF

d_call: NA
v_call: TRBV5-6
clone_size: once
j_call: TRBJ1-5
cdr3_nt: TGTGCCAGCAGCTTGTACACCGGAGGGTTTGCGAGCAATCAGCCCCAGCATTTT
cdr3_aa: CASSLYTGGFASNQPQHF

d_call: NA
v_call: TRBV6-1
clone_size: many
j_call: TRBJ2-1
cdr3_nt: TGTGCCAGCACTTTACTAGAGGAGCAGTTCTTC
cdr3_aa: CASTLLEEQFF

d_call: NA
v_call: TRBV6-2/TRBV6-3
clone_size: many
j_call: TRBJ1-5
cdr3_nt: TGTGCCAGCAGTTACGAGGGGCAGGTTGGCAATCAGCCCCAGCATTTT
cdr3_aa: CASSYEGQVGNQPQHF

d_call: NA
v_call: TRBV5-4
clone_size: NA
j_call: TRBJ2-3
cdr3_nt: TGTGCCAGCAGCGGCCTGAAGGGGGGCTTGACAGATACGCAGTATTTT
cdr3_aa: CASSGLKGGLTDTQYF

d_call: TRBD1
v_call: TRBV10-3
clone_size: few
j_call: TRBJ2-2
cdr3_nt: TGTGCCATCACCGGGACAGGGGGCGCGTTTACCGGGGAGCTGTTTTTT
cdr3_aa: CAITGTGGAFTGELFF

d_call: TRBD2
v_call: TRBV12-3/TRBV12-4
clone_size: many
j_call: TRBJ2-3
cdr3_nt: TGTGCCAGCAGTTCGGTAGCGGGAACAGATACGCAGTATTTT
cdr3_aa: CASSSVAGTDTQYF

d_call: TRBD2
v_call: TRBV6-5
clone_size: many
j_call: TRBJ2-1
cdr3_nt: TGTGCCAGCAGTTACCTACCTAGCGGGAGTAAGAATGAGCAGTTCTTC
cdr3_aa: CASSYLPSGSKNEQFF

d_call: NA
v_call: TRBV7-9
clone_size: many
j_call: TRBJ2-1
cdr3_nt: TGTGCCAGCAGCCCGAGTGGGGATGAGCAGTTCTTC
cdr3_aa: CASSPSGDEQFF

d_call: NA
v_call: TRBV29-1
clone_size: NA
j_call: TRBJ2-7
cdr3_nt: TGCAGCGTTGAAGATCGCTACGAGCAGTACTTC
cdr3_aa: CSVEDRYEQYF

d_call: NA
v_call: TRBV19
clone_size: few
j_call: TRBJ2-7
cdr3_nt: TGTGCCAGTAGTCGAGCGTCAGCTTTAGAGCAGTACTTC
cdr3_aa: CASSRASALEQYF

d_call: NA
v_call: TRBV28
clone_size: NA
j_call: TRBJ2-5
cdr3_nt: TGTGCCAGCAGTATCACCGCGGGCCCCCCGGTCCAAGAGACCCAGTACTTC
cdr3_aa: CASSITAGPPVQETQYF